Each of the 29 T cell receptor beta chains below was sequenced from the same sample in a study of blood T cell repertoires in COVID-19. Profiled with immunoSEQ multiplex PCR; TCRdb holds only in-frame clones, not every one. This sample has about 100,000 clones, with about 90% found just once. The source material was peripheral blood. The receptors come from a man aged 50 to 60 with active COVID-19.

CDR3 coding DNA: TGTGCCATCAGTGAGGGGACCGGGGGGCTTTATGGCTACACCTTC. Protein sequence: CAISEGTGGLYGYTF. This chain joins TRBV10-3 and TRBJ1-2; weak D call: TRBD1 (6 bases). Between the trimmed V and J ends, which lost 2 bases and 5 bases, there was a span of 15 bases. Germline V gene lookup returns CDR1 ENHRY and CDR2 SYGVKD. The CDR3 sequence is 15 residues long.

The J gene is TRBJ1-6, the V gene TRBV21-1. TRBV21-1 corresponds to a pseudogene. CDR3 length: 15 amino acids. DNA of the CDR3: TGTGCCAGCAGCCATGAGGCAGTACGGAATTCACCCCTCCACTTT. This encodes CASSHEAVRNSPLHF.

The chain has TRBV2 and TRBJ2-5, with 12 bases fitting TRBD2. The germline V gene encodes CDR1 SNHLY and CDR2 FYNNEI. The length of the CDR3 is 15 residues. Trimming removed 6 bases from V and 5 bases from J; junction bases left unmatched: 7. CDR3: CASRATSGGRETQYF. The CDR3 DNA follows: TGTGCCAGCAGAGCAACTAGCGGGGGGAGGGAGACCCAGTACTTC.

The chain combines TRBV28 with TRBJ1-6, with D tentatively TRBD1 (5 bases). From germline, CDR1 is MDHEN and CDR2 SYDVKM. The CDR3 consists of 17 residues. Trimming stripped 6 bases from V and 7 bases from J, with 22 bases between. The CDR3 loop reads CASRASRVPSGNSPLHF. CDR3 coding DNA: TGTGCCAGCAGAGCATCCAGGGTTCCCTCGGGCAATTCACCCCTCCACTTT.

The chain uses TRBV3-1 (or the pseudogene TRBV3-2) and TRBJ1-2, with 7 positions matching TRBD1. V shed 4 bases and J 4 bases; nucleotides not matched to a gene: 6. The length of the CDR3 is 14 residues. The V gene's germline CDR1 is LGHDT and CDR2 YNNKEL (reference sequence). CDR3: CASSPQGFGYGYTF. The DNA of the CDR3 is TGTGCCAGCAGCCCACAGGGGTTCGGCTATGGCTACACCTTC.

Turning to this clone: Different DNA sequences within this sample yield the same CDR3. The genes are TRBV7-9 and TRBJ1-6, with no clear D. The CDR3 is made up of 14 amino acids. In germline, CDR1 is SEHNR, CDR2 FQNEAQ (reference sequence). V lost 0 bases and J 5 bases, leaving 5 bases between the germline ends. The CDR3, as DNA: TGTGCCAGCAGCTTAGCCAGAAATAATTCACCCCTCCACTTT. Its translation: CASSLARNNSPLHF.

CDR3 region: CASSYGTGVAQPQHF. CDR3 DNA: TGTGCCAGCAGCTATGGGACAGGGGTGGCTCAGCCCCAGCATTTT. V and J are TRBV5-6 and TRBJ1-5; TRBD1 matches at 10 bases. The J segment lost 6 bases and the V segment lost 3 bases, leaving 6 bases of the junction unmatched. Per the germline V gene, CDR1 is SGHDT and CDR2 is YYEEEE. The length of the CDR3 is 15 residues.

The gene calls are TRBV2 and TRBJ1-6; a weak D match, TRBD1 (5 bases). Trimming removed 6 bases at V and 0 bases at J, with 15 bases between. The length of the CDR3 is 17 residues. Germline V lookup: CDR1 SNHLY, CDR2 FYNNEI. CDR3 in amino acids: CASRPYGGSSYNSPLHF. In nucleotides, the CDR3 is TGTGCCAGCAGGCCTTACGGGGGGAGCTCCTATAATTCACCCCTCCACTTT.

This sequence joins TRBV27 and TRBJ1-3, with D perhaps TRBD1 (6 bases). The germline V gene has CDR1 MNHEY and CDR2 SMNVEV (reference sequence). Trimming took 5 bases from V and 3 from J, leaving 20 bases between them. The CDR3 extends over 17 amino acids. The CDR3 is CASSPYRGSAFGNTIYF. As DNA, the CDR3 is TGTGCCAGCAGTCCTTATAGGGGGTCGGCATTTGGAAACACCATATATTTT.

J is TRBJ2-1 and V is TRBV7-2, with 7 bases that match TRBD2. The J segment lost 7 bases and the V segment lost 2 bases, leaving 8 bases of the junction unmatched. The CDR3 covers 15 residues. CDR1 is SGHTA and CDR2 is FQGNSA in the germline V gene. CDR3 sequence: CASSLSRGDPNEQFF. The DNA for the CDR3 is TGTGCCAGCAGCTTATCTCGGGGGGATCCTAATGAGCAGTTCTTC. The whole variable domain, remainder taken from reference TRBV7-2 and TRBJ2-1, is GAGVSQSPSNKVTEKGKDVELRCDPISGHTALYWYRQSLGQGLEFLIYFQGNSAPDKSGLPSDRFSAERTGGSVSTLTIQRTQQEDSAVYLCASSLSRGDPNEQFFGPGTRLTVL.

V is TRBV29-1 and J is TRBJ2-1; D may be TRBD2 (7 bases). The CDR3 extends over 14 amino acids. Germline V gene sequence: CDR1 SQVTM, CDR2 ANQGSEA. Trimming stripped 7 bases from V and 0 bases from J, with 13 bases between. The CDR3: CSAQGGGSYNEQFF. Here the CDR3 DNA reads TGCAGCGCCCAAGGGGGGGGCTCCTACAATGAGCAGTTCTTC.

The chain couples TRBV2 to TRBJ1-6, with TRBD1 as a possible D gene (5 bases). The V gene's germline CDR1 is SNHLY and CDR2 FYNNEI. CDR3 length equals 12 residues. V was shortened by 5 bases and J by 10 bases, with 9 bases between the two germline ends. CDR3 DNA: TGTGCCAGCAGTTCCCGGGGGTCACCCCTCCACTTT. It translates to CASSSRGSPLHF.

Comment on this clone: This specimen includes other DNA sequences encoding the same CDR3. The chain uses TRBV11-3 and TRBJ1-1; D unclear. Per germline, CDR1 SGHNT and CDR2 YENEEA. This CDR3 contains 13 residues. Trimming pared 0 bases from V and 1 base from J, leaving 3 bases between. The CDR3 nucleotides read TGTGCCAGCAGCTTAGATAGGAACACTGAAGCTTTCTTT. Translating gives CASSLDRNTEAFF. Variable domain in full (rest from reference TRBV11-3 and TRBJ1-1): EAGVVQSPRYKIIEKKQPVAFWCNPISGHNTLYWYLQNLGQGPELLIRYENEEAVDDSQLPKDRFSAERLKGVDSTLKIQPAELGDSAVYLCASSLDRNTEAFFGQGTRLTVV.

This clone has only a few counts. V is TRBV9 and J is TRBJ1-4; D is undetermined. Per germline, CDR1 SGDLS and CDR2 YYNGEE. Trimming took 0 bases from V and 5 from J, leaving 8 bases between them. CDR3 length equals 14 residues. The CDR3 DNA sequence: TGTGCCAGCAGCGTAGGAGGGCCCAATGAAAAACTGTTTTTT. It yields the protein CASSVGGPNEKLFF. Drawing the rest from reference TRBV9 and TRBJ1-4, the complete variable domain is DSGVTQTPKHLITATGQRVTLRCSPRSGDLSVYWYQQSLDQGLQFLIQYYNGEERAKGNILERFSAQQFPDLHSELNLSSLELGDSALYFCASSVGGPNEKLFFGSGTQLSVL.

The chain combines TRBV19 with TRBJ2-5; 8 bases map to TRBD1. The V and J ends lost 3 bases and 2 bases, in that order; junction bases with no gene match: 20. This CDR3 is 20 amino acids long. Looked up from germline, CDR1 is LNHDA and CDR2 is SQIVND (reference sequence). DNA for the CDR3: TGTGCCAGTAGTATCAACTTCGACAGGGGTAGGGGAGTGACACAAGAGACCCAGTACTTC. Its translation: CASSINFDRGRGVTQETQYF.

The chain recombines TRBV6-6 with TRBJ2-3, with D possibly TRBD2 on 6 matching bases. V was trimmed by 6 bases and J by 0 bases, leaving 13 bases between them. The CDR3 consists of 15 residues. Germline values: CDR1 MNHNY, CDR2 SVGAGI (reference sequence). CDR3 sequence (DNA): TGTGCCAGCAGCCTTCAACTAGCTAGCACAGATACGCAGTATTTT. Amino acids: CASSLQLASTDTQYF.

V and J are TRBV5-1 and TRBJ2-5; tentatively, D is TRBD1 (5 bases). V was trimmed by 6 bases and J by 4 bases, leaving 13 bases between them. The CDR3 extends over 13 amino acids. Germline CDR1 is SGHRS and CDR2 is YFSETQ. CDR3 coding DNA: TGCGCCAGCAATAGACAGTGGTCAGAGACCCAGTACTTC. Encoded protein: CASNRQWSETQYF.

The CDR3 spells CASSSFLGTGEETQYF. CDR3 nucleotide sequence: TGTGCCAGCAGCTCTTTCTTGGGGACAGGGGAAGAGACCCAGTACTTC. The chain combines TRBV9 with TRBJ2-5, with TRBD1 matching 10 bases. Trimming removed 4 bases from V and 3 bases from J; junction bases left unmatched: 9. CDR1 and CDR2 from the germline V gene are SGDLS and YYNGEE. CDR3 size: 16 residues.

This clone showed up just once. The chain links TRBV11-2 to TRBJ1-6; D is ambiguous. The V end was cut by 5 bases, the J end by 9 bases, with 11 bases between. CDR1 and CDR2 from the germline V gene are SGHAT and FQNNGV. CDR3 length equals 13 residues. In nucleotides, the CDR3 is TGTGCCAGCAGCCGTGTCGGAGGTTCACCCCTCCACTTT. Translated, it gives CASSRVGGSPLHF. Full variable domain (rest looked up from reference TRBV11-2 and TRBJ1-6): EAGVAQSPRYKIIEKRQSVAFWCNPISGHATLYWYQQILGQGPKLLIQFQNNGVVDDSQLPKDRFSAERLKGVDSTLKIQPAKLEDSAVYLCASSRVGGSPLHFGNGTRLTVT.

This clone was counted between two and nine times. The J gene is TRBJ2-3, the V gene TRBV5-1, with D uncertain. The germline V gene encodes CDR1 SGHRS and CDR2 YFSETQ. V shed 0 bases and J shed 8 bases, with 10 bases lying between them. The CDR3 runs 13 residues. The CDR3 coding sequence is TGCGCCAGCAGCTTGGCTACCGCCGGTACGCAGTATTTT. Translated, it gives CASSLATAGTQYF.

The chain carries TRBV5-6 and TRBJ2-7; D is possibly TRBD2 (5 bases). The V gene's germline CDR1 is SGHDT and CDR2 YYEEEE. CDR3 size: 16 residues. The germline V and J ends were trimmed by 5 bases and 0 bases, with 18 bases remaining between them. The CDR3 nucleotides read TGTGCCAGCAGTCCACGGTGGACTCCTGCCTCCTACGAGCAGTACTTC. It codes for CASSPRWTPASYEQYF. Full variable domain (rest looked up from reference TRBV5-6 and TRBJ2-7): DAGVTQSPTHLIKTRGQQVTLRCSPKSGHDTVSWYQQALGQGPQFIFQYYEEEERQRGNFPDRFSGHQFPNYSSELNVNALLLGDSALYLCASSPRWTPASYEQYFGPGTRLTVT.

V and J are TRBV2 and TRBJ1-1; D uncertain. The CDR3 is 13 amino acids. Trimming shortened V by 5 bases and J by 1 base, and 8 bases separated the two germline ends. CDR1 is SNHLY and CDR2 is FYNNEI in the germline V gene. This CDR3 reads CASSMAENTEAFF. CDR3 coding DNA: TGTGCCAGCAGTATGGCTGAGAACACTGAAGCTTTCTTT.

V is TRBV2 and J is TRBJ2-1, with D possibly TRBD1 on 6 matching bases. Germline CDR1 reads SNHLY; CDR2 reads FYNNEI. The V end lost 5 bases, the J end lost 5 bases, and 10 bases lay between the germline ends. The CDR3 has 13 residues. The CDR3 spells CASSKDSHNEQFF. DNA for the CDR3: TGTGCCAGCAGTAAGGACAGCCACAATGAGCAGTTCTTC.

J is TRBJ2-7 and V is TRBV9; 10 bases align to TRBD1. The trim removed 1 base at V and 3 bases at J, leaving 10 bases unmatched. Germline-derived CDR1 and CDR2 are SGDLS and YYNGEE. The CDR3 has 17 amino acids. The CDR3 region is CASSVSGNGQGVYEQYF. The CDR3 DNA sequence: TGTGCCAGCAGCGTAAGTGGGAATGGACAGGGGGTCTACGAGCAGTACTTC.

The rearrangement uses TRBV7-8 and TRBJ2-2, with a weak D call TRBD1 (5 bases). V gave up 7 bases and J gave up 3 bases, with 15 bases separating them. CDR1 and CDR2 from the germline V gene are SGHVS and FQNEAQ. The CDR3 has 15 amino acids. The CDR3 spells CASTLRERDTGELFF. The CDR3 coding sequence is TGTGCCAGCACCCTCAGGGAAAGGGACACCGGGGAGCTGTTTTTT.

The chain has TRBV25-1 and TRBJ1-5; TRBD1 aligns across 10 bases. There are 15 residues in the CDR3. V gave up 1 base and J gave up 5 bases; unmatched junction bases: 2. From germline, CDR1 is MGHDK and CDR2 SYGVNS. The CDR3, as DNA: TGTGCCAGCAGTGAATCCGGGACAGGGGATCAGCCCCAGCATTTT. Translating it yields CASSESGTGDQPQHF.

V is TRBV4-2 and J is TRBJ2-5; a weak D match, TRBD2 (5 bases). V shed 1 base and J shed 5 bases, with 8 bases lying between them. Germline V CDR1 and CDR2: LGHNA, YNFKEQ. This CDR3 contains 13 residues. The CDR3 nucleotides read TGTGCCAGCAGCCAAGGAAGAGGGGAGACCCAGTACTTC. This encodes CASSQGRGETQYF.

The rearrangement links TRBV3-1 (or the pseudogene TRBV3-2) to TRBJ2-7; weak D call: TRBD1 (6 bases). V gave up 4 bases and J gave up 4 bases, with 11 bases separating them. The CDR3 extends over 13 amino acids. Germline CDR1 reads LGHDT; CDR2 reads YNNKEL (reference sequence). The CDR3 DNA sequence: TGTGCCAGCAGCCCACGGACAGCATACGAGCAGTACTTC. Residues: CASSPRTAYEQYF.

The rearrangement links TRBV5-4 to TRBJ2-5; D gene unclear. The germline V gene encodes CDR1 SGHNT and CDR2 YYREEE (reference sequence). V was clipped by 3 bases and J by 1 base, with 10 bases between them. This CDR3 is built from 14 residues. The CDR3 region has the DNA TGTGCCAGCAGCTCTGGAGTGACCCAAGAGACCCAGTACTTC. This gives the protein CASSSGVTQETQYF.